This T cell receptor (beta chain) was retrieved from a study of cytomegalovirus exposure and HLA in healthy donors. Turning to the study itself: Later, an analysis reported that the roughly 120 validation repertoires had used the same platform as the roughly 650 first-cohort repertoires.

Separation from the roughly 670-subject first cohort characterized the roughly 130-subject validation cohort, to which the donors belonged. The CDR3 runs to 15 residues. Trimming at V came to 4 bases and at J to 4 bases, leaving 10 bases not matched to a gene. Per the germline V gene, CDR1 is MNHEY and CDR2 is SVGAGI. The table came from immunoSEQ multiplex PCR; TCRdb's copy has only in-frame clones and leaves some out. The sample holds 150,000 to 200,000 clones, 85% seen once. This clone was seen a handful of times. The TCR originated in a young man in good health and CMV-seropositive. The chain joins TRBV6-5 to TRBJ2-7, with 7 bases fitting TRBD1. Sequences were obtained from PBMCs. CDR3 in DNA: TGTGCCAGCAGTTTACGATGGGGACAGCCTTACGAGCAGTACTTC. Amino acid sequence: CASSLRWGQPYEQYF.